This T cell receptor beta chain came from a study of PD-1 blockade in classical Hodgkin lymphoma (dated by TCRdb to 2020 to 2021). Study-level background: The study used TCR beta sequencing and CyTOF to define a peripheral blood immune signature of response to PD-1 blockade in classical Hodgkin lymphoma. What the research found in general, with its limitations: Newly diagnosed patients were reported to have lower baseline TCR diversity than healthy donors, and relapsed/refractory patients were reported to have lower baseline TCR diversity still. The study was limited to a single clinical trial cohort, and causes of repertoire differences, possibly disease activity or prior therapy, remained undefined.

From the cysteine up to the phenylalanine, the CDR3 has a length of 12 residues. The entry retains the CDR3 DNA only, 36 bases that are in frame from base 1. At the junction V is shortened by 5 bases and J by 8 bases, with 12 bases in between. CDR1 SGHTA and CDR2 FQGNSA are derived from the germline V gene. Worth noting for this clone: Its antigen is currently not known. No much larger clonotype is one base removed from it; base qualities were not supplied.

Sample time point, as interpreted from the label and publication: newly diagnosed, previously untreated cHL patient sample. Magnetic negative selection with a Miltenyi CD4+ T cell isolation kit was used to purify CD4+ T cells from thawed PBMCs. PBMCs from patients with newly diagnosed, previously untreated classical Hodgkin lymphoma were sequenced as a comparison group for the relapsed/refractory trial patients. After peripheral blood was drawn into 8 mL Vacutainer Cell Preparation Tubes, PBMCs were isolated by centrifugation and then cryopreserved. Purified CD4+ and CD8+ fractions were generated only in cases for which an additional PBMC sample was available. On LS columns in a quadroMACS separator, the magnetically labelled cells were depleted, and the flow-through was collected as the purified fraction. The Qiagen DNeasy kit was used to extract genomic DNA both from unsorted PBMCs and from the negatively selected CD4+ and CD8+ fractions. Amplification of TCR beta CDR3 regions was done by immunoSEQ multiplex PCR with primers that anneal to V and J segments. A synthetic immune receptor repertoire was used to minimize amplification bias, and any residual bias was removed computationally once sequencing was done. The study's own analysis went as follows. Repertoire diversity was quantified as the Shannon entropy index using custom Python scripts. The unsorted, CD4+ and CD8+ repertoires were each analyzed separately, with the exception of combined analyses, where CD4+ and CD8+ sequences were merged in silico. The table comes from immuneACCESS by way of TCRdb, which keeps in-frame sequences with V and J called. Part of the clones is missing from these tables; in studies checked, under half for an unresolved V gene and the rest for unknown reasons. The V and J calls and clone size are taken from that table; D and trimming were inferred from the DNA. This sample has about 35,000 clones in its table, and 85% to 90% of those were observed once. The ten largest clonotypes hold less than 0.25% of the sample.

The clonotype comes from a human donor with classical Hodgkin lymphoma. The sequencing sample was made of CD4+ T cells from blood. The chain is made from TRBV7-2 and TRBJ1-1, with TRBD1 perhaps the D gene, on 6 matching bases. The CDR3 region: CASSPDRLEAFF. The bases read TGTGCCAGCAGCCCAGACAGGCTAGAAGCTTTCTTT.